Below, 15 T cell receptor beta chains from the same sample are listed, as sequenced in a study of cytotoxic CD8 clonotypes in ibrutinib-treated CLL. Assay: immunoSEQ multiplex PCR; the TCRdb copy retains only in-frame clones and omits some. This sample has about 140,000 clones, with 80% found just once. The specimen comprised PBMCs, sampled after 36 months of ibrutinib treatment. These TCRs come from a human donor with chronic lymphocytic leukemia.

This clone has only a few counts. The chain recombines TRBV6-1 with TRBJ1-5, with D possibly matching TRBD1 (5 bases). Trimming took off 1 base at V and 0 bases at J, with 10 bases between the two ends. The CDR3 is 16 amino acids. Germline V gives CDR1 MNHNS, CDR2 SASEGT. DNA of the CDR3: TGTGCCAGCAGTGAAGGGGGCCCCGGTAGCAATCAGCCCCAGCATTTT. Protein: CASSEGGPGSNQPQHF.

J is TRBJ1-5 and V is TRBV7-9; D is perhaps TRBD1 (6 bases). Trimming removed 1 base from V and 6 bases from J, with 10 bases in between. CDR3 length: 14 amino acids. Germline V gene data show CDR1 as SEHNR and CDR2 as FQNEAQ (reference sequence). CDR3: CASSLGQGIQPQHF. In DNA, the CDR3 is TGTGCCAGCAGCTTAGGCCAGGGGATTCAGCCCCAGCATTTT.

The chain links TRBV4-2 to TRBJ1-2; D call uncertain. Germline-derived CDR1 and CDR2 are LGHNA and YNFKEQ. CDR3 size: 14 residues. V was trimmed by 1 base and J by 6 bases, leaving 12 bases between them. CDR3 sequence reads: CASSQATVTDGYTF. CDR3 DNA sequence: TGTGCCAGCAGCCAAGCTACGGTCACGGATGGCTACACCTTC.

The chain joins TRBV5-4 to TRBJ1-1; TRBD1 matches at 8 bases. The CDR3 spans 15 residues. Germline assignment: CDR1 SGHNT and CDR2 YYREEE (reference sequence). Trimming took 4 bases from V and 4 from J; bases not matched to a gene: 9. CDR3 nucleotide sequence: TGTGCCAGCAGCATGTTAGACAGGGGCGGCACTGAAGCTTTCTTT. Encoded protein: CASSMLDRGGTEAFF.

V usage is TRBV5-4 and J usage is TRBJ2-7; D ambiguous. V lost 7 bases and J lost 0, with 11 bases in between. The CDR3 is made up of 13 amino acids. CDR1 and CDR2 from the germline V gene are SGHNT and YYREEE (reference sequence). As DNA, the CDR3 is TGTGCCAGCTCCATTCCCCCCTCCTACGAGCAGTACTTC. Translated: CASSIPPSYEQYF.

The chain recombines TRBV27 with TRBJ2-3; TRBD2 aligns across 10 bases. This CDR3 is 16 amino acids long. Germline CDR1 and CDR2: MNHEY and SMNVEV (reference sequence). The V gene end was trimmed by 4 bases and the J gene end by 7 bases; junction bases not matched to a gene: 11. The CDR3 spells CASSSPGASGGHTQYF. CDR3 nucleotide sequence: TGTGCCAGCAGTTCCCCCGGAGCTAGCGGGGGCCATACGCAGTATTTT.

The J gene is TRBJ2-5, the V gene TRBV6-5, with D possibly matching TRBD2 (6 bases). Germline-derived CDR1 and CDR2 are MNHEY and SVGAGI. V lost 0 bases and J 0 bases, leaving 11 bases between the germline ends. The CDR3 has 16 amino acids. CDR3 protein: CASSYSGLRYQETQYF. The CDR3 bases are TGTGCCAGCAGTTACTCTGGACTACGGTACCAAGAGACCCAGTACTTC.

This rearrangement joins TRBV4-1 to TRBJ2-7; TRBD2 aligns across 8 bases. The CDR3 has 19 residues. The ends lost 6 bases at V and 0 bases at J; junction bases unmatched: 19. Germline V gene data show CDR1 as MGHRA and CDR2 as YSYEKL. CDR3 in amino acids: CASSPAGLAYTPRSYEQYF. In DNA form, the CDR3 reads TGCGCCAGCAGTCCAGCCGGACTAGCCTACACGCCTCGCTCCTACGAGCAGTACTTC.

This rearrangement joins TRBV15 to TRBJ1-2, with TRBD1 matching over 8 bases. V lost 2 bases to trimming and J lost 8 bases; unmatched junction nucleotides: 13. Germline CDR1 is LNHNV and CDR2 is YYDKDF (reference sequence). This CDR3 is 16 amino acids long. The CDR3 nucleotides read TGTGCCACCAGCAGACCCCTGGGCCAGGGGGCTTTGGGCTACACCTTC. The encoded protein is CATSRPLGQGALGYTF.

The genes are TRBV18 and TRBJ2-4; the D is unclear. From germline, CDR1 is KGHSH and CDR2 LQKENI. Between the trimmed V and J ends, which lost 2 bases and 6 bases, there was a span of 8 bases. The CDR3 runs 13 residues. The CDR3, as DNA: TGTGCCAGCTCACCAAATGACATAAACATTCAGTACTTC. It encodes CASSPNDINIQYF.

This clone appeared a few times. V gene TRBV6-6 combines with J gene TRBJ1-5; TRBD1 might be the D (5 bases). Trimming took off 7 bases at V and 3 bases at J, with 10 bases between the two ends. CDR1 and CDR2 (germline): MNHNY, SVGAGI (reference sequence). The length of the CDR3 is 13 residues. The CDR3 DNA sequence: TGTGCCAGCACGGCAGGGCTCAATCAGCCCCAGCATTTT. It specifies CASTAGLNQPQHF.

The V and J genes are TRBV4-2 and TRBJ1-5; 9 bases agree with TRBD1. Per germline, CDR1 LGHNA and CDR2 YNFKEQ. With V trimmed by 0 bases and J by 10 bases, 7 bases remained unmatched. The CDR3 contains 15 residues. CDR3 protein: CASSQDPGTGKPQHF. CDR3 in DNA: TGTGCCAGCAGCCAAGATCCTGGGACAGGGAAACCCCAGCATTTT.

V is TRBV6-1 and J is TRBJ1-1; no reliable D call. The V gene lost 6 bases and the J gene lost 3 bases, with 5 bases spanning the gap. The CDR3 runs 11 residues. Germline lookup yields CDR1 MNHNS and CDR2 SASEGT. The CDR3 DNA sequence: TGTGCCAGCAGCTCGGACACTGAAGCTTTCTTT. Protein product: CASSSDTEAFF.

V usage is TRBV6-1 and J usage is TRBJ2-7; D gene ambiguous. Germline lookup yields CDR1 MNHNS and CDR2 SASEGT. The CDR3 runs to 12 residues. The V end lost 6 bases, the J end lost 3 bases, and 9 bases lay between the germline ends. The chain's CDR3 is CASRTDRYEQYF. The CDR3, as DNA: TGTGCCAGCAGAACGGACCGCTACGAGCAGTACTTC.

This clone was picked up one time. This rearrangement joins TRBV5-1 to TRBJ2-1; 16 bases match TRBD2. J was trimmed by 4 bases and V by 4 bases; bases with no gene match: 14. Germline CDR1 reads SGHRS; CDR2 reads YFSETQ. The CDR3 sequence is 20 residues long. The CDR3 bases are TGCGCCAGCAGCAGGGCTCCCGGGACTAGCGGGAGGGTTTCGTACAATGAGCAGTTCTTC. Translated: CASSRAPGTSGRVSYNEQFF.